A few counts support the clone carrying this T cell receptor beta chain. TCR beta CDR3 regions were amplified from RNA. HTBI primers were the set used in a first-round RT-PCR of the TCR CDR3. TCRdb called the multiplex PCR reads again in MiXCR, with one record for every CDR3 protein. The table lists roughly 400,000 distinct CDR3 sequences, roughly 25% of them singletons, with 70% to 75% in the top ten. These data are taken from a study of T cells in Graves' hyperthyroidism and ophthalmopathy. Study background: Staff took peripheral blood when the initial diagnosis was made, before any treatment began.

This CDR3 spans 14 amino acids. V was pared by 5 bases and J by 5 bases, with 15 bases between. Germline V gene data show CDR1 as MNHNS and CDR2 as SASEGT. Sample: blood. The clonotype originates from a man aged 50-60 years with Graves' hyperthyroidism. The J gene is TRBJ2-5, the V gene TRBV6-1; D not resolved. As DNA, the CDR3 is TGTGCCAGCAGTTCAGACGGGTATGAGGAGACCCAGTACTTC. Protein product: CASSSDGYEETQYF.